The source of this T cell receptor beta chain is a study of PD-L1 blockade in urothelial cancer. In the study overall: Blood was evaluated 3 weeks (second dose) and 6 weeks after therapy began.

Notes on the study in general: Larger 3-week expansion of tumor-associated blood clones was seen in durable-benefit patients.

A word on this clone: As yet, its antigen is unknown.

This table comes from immunoSEQ multiplex PCR, and its TCRdb copy is limited to in-frame clones, with some not included. The sample has 35,000 to 40,000 clones, 82% seen once. Sequenced here: PBMCs, sampled around atezolizumab (anti-PD-L1) treatment. The clonotype comes from a man aged 55 to 70 with urothelial cancer.

The CDR3 DNA sequence: TGTGCCAGCAGTTTATGGGCCGGGACTACCACCGGGGAGCTGTTTTTT. It translates to CASSLWAGTTTGELFF. The chain uses TRBV28 and TRBJ2-2, with 7 bases matching TRBD2. V shed 0 bases and J 4 bases; nucleotides not matched to a gene: 5. The CDR3 spans 16 residues. CDR1 MDHEN and CDR2 SYDVKM come from the germline V gene.